The clone carrying this T cell receptor (beta chain) was detected once. This record belongs to a study of cytomegalovirus exposure and HLA in healthy donors. PCR employed 60 Vbeta and 13 Jbeta primers. Assay used: immunoSEQ multiplex PCR; TCRdb lists only in-frame clones, some missing. The sample holds 120,000 to 150,000 clones, around 85% seen once. Sequencing input: PBMCs. This clonotype was obtained from a female donor in good health and CMV-seronegative.

CDR3 coding DNA: TGTGCCAGCAGCTTCTGGGACAGGGGCACAGATACGCAGTATTTT. Translation: CASSFWDRGTDTQYF. V is TRBV5-8 and J is TRBJ2-3; 9 nucleotides match TRBD1. Losses at the gene ends were 2 bases for V and 1 base for J; bases not matched to a gene: 2. Germline V lookup: CDR1 SGHTS, CDR2 YDEGEE. This CDR3 is 15 amino acids long. The variable domain in full, completed from reference TRBV5-8 and TRBJ2-3, reads EAGVTQSPTHLIKTRGQQATLRCSPISGHTSVYWYQQALGLGLQFLLWYDEGEERNRGNFPPRFSGRQFPNYSSELNVNALELEDSALYLCASSFWDRGTDTQYFGPGTRLTVL.